The source of this T cell receptor (beta chain) is a study of T-cell reconstitution after alpha-beta-depleted transplantation in children. Study-level results: It was newly produced T cells that mostly accounted for T-cell counts and diversity one year after transplant. Several hundred rapidly expanded clones from non-depleted graft cells reportedly supplied alpha-beta T cells about two months post-transplant. TCRbeta diversity was high at day 60 in some patients (a result of surviving recipient T cells and thymic progenitors).

The authors prepared the TCRbeta library with unique molecular identifiers. A single record per CDR3 protein comes from TCRdb applying MiXCR to the PCR reads. Of 280,000 or so distinct CDR3 sequences in the sample, 11% are singletons; the top ten hold less than 25%. As for this clonotype: The target antigen is unknown.

The CDR3 runs to 11 residues. V was pared by 2 bases and J by 5 bases, with 4 bases between. Per germline, CDR1 WSHSY and CDR2 SAAADI. The gene calls are TRBV10-2 and TRBJ2-7, with D hard to call. The source is a male patient aged 2 to 9 who had a stem cell transplant for chronic granulomatous disease, so the T cells may come from the graft donor. Source: peripheral blood, taken 180 days after TCRalphabeta/CD19-depleted stem cell transplant. The CDR3 loop reads CASSEADEQYF. CDR3 nucleotide sequence: TGCGCCAGCAGTGAGGCGGACGAGCAGTACTTC.